This T cell receptor beta chain was sequenced for a study of HIV-infected patients and healthy controls. All unsorted peripheral T cells were captured because whole blood was used without fractionation. General study points: Size-matching overweighted rare events from HIV-infected data when comparing patients with controls. HIV+ repertoires were severely depleted of MAIT alpha-chain CDR3s, unlike healthy controls.

V was clipped by 4 bases and J by 11 bases; unmatched bases: 7. The CDR3 covers 12 residues. The germline V gene has CDR1 MNHEY and CDR2 SVGAGI. With respect to this clonotype: What it recognizes is unknown.

cDNA was made from approximately 0.55 ug RNA using alpha and beta constant primers. Alpha and beta chain libraries were made separately by chain-specific third strand synthesis with multiplexing indices. One entry per CDR3 protein, called by TCRdb with MiXCR from the 5' RACE reads. This sample has more than 8,500 distinct CDR3 sequences, with under 6% found just once. Specimen: blood. The chain uses TRBV6-5 and TRBJ2-7, with TRBD1 matching over 8 bases. The TCR comes from an adult in good health. The CDR3 DNA is TGTGCCAGCAGTTCCGCTGCACAGGGGGAGTACTTC. Protein sequence: CASSSAAQGEYF.